This entry concerns a single T cell receptor (beta chain). Its antigen is undetermined. The sample belongs to a study of OX40 agonist ivuxolimab in advanced cancers. The study, taken as a whole, reports: Among T cells, CD8+ cells averaged more expanded clones than CD4+ cells.

Only in-frame clones appear in the TCRdb table, and some are missing; sequencing was by immunoSEQ multiplex PCR. This table holds about 86,000 clones, roughly 89% found once. Germline lookup yields CDR1 SGHDT and CDR2 YYEEEE. V was trimmed by 5 bases and J by 6 bases, leaving 14 bases between them. The CDR3 sequence is 14 residues long. The sequence came from an adult with an advanced solid tumor such as melanoma, head and neck, liver or kidney cancer. Sequenced material: CD4+ or CD8+ T cells sorted from blood, taken in a trial of the OX40 agonist ivuxolimab. The chain has TRBV5-6 and TRBJ1-4, with D perhaps matching TRBD1 (6 bases). CDR3 region: CASSLQGADEKLFF. For the CDR3, the DNA is TGTGCCAGCAGTTTACAGGGTGCCGATGAAAAACTGTTTTTT. Full variable domain (remainder filled in from reference TRBV5-6 and TRBJ1-4): DAGVTQSPTHLIKTRGQQVTLRCSPKSGHDTVSWYQQALGQGPQFIFQYYEEEERQRGNFPDRFSGHQFPNYSSELNVNALLLGDSALYLCASSLQGADEKLFFGSGTQLSVL.